Each of the 9 T cell receptor beta chains below was sequenced from the same sample in a study of identical twins. TCRdb called the 5' RACE reads again in MiXCR, with one record for every CDR3 protein. The sample lists some 790,000 distinct CDR3 sequences, about 20% seen once, with around 13% in the top ten. The data also belong to a second study, concerning T cells expressing NK-cell markers.

Sequencing was carried out using PBMCs. The origin of the receptors is a woman aged 18 to 35 in good health.

The V gene is TRBV20-1, the J gene TRBJ2-1; D is possibly TRBD2 (6 bases). V lost 7 bases to trimming and J lost 9 bases, with 22 bases between them. The CDR3 length is 14 residues. Germline loops: CDR1 DFQATT, CDR2 SNEGSKA (reference sequence). The CDR3 region is CSGTGREGGREQFF. DNA for the CDR3: TGCAGTGGGACGGGCAGGGAAGGAGGGCGTGAGCAGTTCTTC.

CDR3 nucleotide sequence: TGTGCCACCAGTGGTCGAGAGTTCACAGATACGCAGTATTTT. Encoded protein: CATSGREFTDTQYF. V and J are TRBV24-1 and TRBJ2-3, with D uncertain. The V gene lost 5 bases and the J gene lost 2 bases, with 10 bases spanning the gap. This CDR3 spans 14 amino acids. Per the germline V gene, CDR1 is KGHDR and CDR2 is SFDVKD.

This clonotype came up a few times. The chain is built from TRBV20-1 and TRBJ2-1, with unresolved D. The CDR3 contains 14 residues. Trimming pared 4 bases from V and 3 bases from J, leaving 13 bases between. Germline V lookup: CDR1 DFQATT, CDR2 SNEGSKA (reference sequence). CDR3 residues: CSATAAFRYNEQFF. CDR3 sequence (DNA): TGCAGTGCTACTGCGGCTTTTCGCTACAATGAGCAGTTCTTC.

This clonotype was detected only a few times. This rearrangement joins TRBV20-1 to TRBJ2-1; weak D call: TRBD1 (5 bases). Germline CDR1 and CDR2: DFQATT and SNEGSKA (reference sequence). V was trimmed by 6 bases and J by 4 bases, leaving 13 bases between them. The CDR3 is 13 residues long. The CDR3 spells CSAVRHRYNEQFF. The DNA for the CDR3 is TGCAGTGCCGTAAGACACAGGTACAATGAGCAGTTCTTC.

V and J are TRBV7-9 and TRBJ1-4, with TRBD1 matching over 7 bases. The V gene end was trimmed by 2 bases and the J gene end by 5 bases; junction bases not matched to a gene: 5. The CDR3 spans 15 residues. Germline V lookup: CDR1 SEHNR, CDR2 FQNEAQ (reference sequence). The CDR3 nucleotides are TGTGCCAGCAGCTTAATGGGACAGCTAAATGAAAAACTGTTTTTT. Translating gives CASSLMGQLNEKLFF.

The chain is built from TRBV7-9 and TRBJ2-5, with 11 bases fitting TRBD1. V trimming: 8 bases; J trimming: 5 bases; junction bases outside the gene matches: 7. The CDR3 extends over 14 amino acids. Per germline, CDR1 SEHNR and CDR2 FQNEAQ (reference sequence). The CDR3: CASGRTGGSETQYF. Here the CDR3 DNA reads TGTGCCAGCGGTCGGACAGGGGGCTCCGAGACCCAGTACTTC.

The chain joins TRBV6-2 or TRBV6-3 to TRBJ2-1, with D possibly TRBD2 on 6 matching bases. Trimming pared 2 bases from V and 7 bases from J, leaving 12 bases between. Germline CDR1 MNHEY, CDR2 SVGEGT. This CDR3 region has 14 residues. In DNA, the CDR3 is TGTGCCAGCAGTTACGGGGCCGGGGGAAATGAGCAGTTCTTC. Its translation: CASSYGAGGNEQFF.

This clonotype was seen a few times. CDR3 in amino acids: CASSIGTSGTDTQYF. The CDR3 bases are TGTGCCAGCAGCATCGGGACTAGCGGCACAGATACGCAGTATTTT. The gene calls are TRBV2 and TRBJ2-3, with 10 bases fitting TRBD2. From germline, CDR1 is SNHLY and CDR2 FYNNEI. The CDR3 totals 15 residues. The ends lost 6 bases at V and 1 base at J; junction bases unmatched: 4.

The gene calls are TRBV10-3 and TRBJ1-1; D not certain. CDR3 size: 15 residues. Germline-derived CDR1 and CDR2 are ENHRY and SYGVKD. V lost 2 bases and J 0 bases, leaving 10 bases between the germline ends. In nucleotides, the CDR3 is TGTGCCATCAGTGAGGCGGACGGATTGAACACTGAAGCTTTCTTT. This codes for CAISEADGLNTEAFF.